The rows below give T cell receptor beta chains drawn from one sample of a study of shared clonotypes between healthy human individuals. Method: immunoSEQ multiplex PCR; TCRdb's copy keeps in-frame clones and lacks some. The repertoire holds some 2,000,000 clones, with 90% to 96% as singletons. Sequenced input: naive CD4+ T cells sorted from blood. These receptors came from a man younger than 30 in good health. The CDR3 runs from the conserved cysteine through the conserved F or W. A D gene is named only where the DNA matches it firmly. A clone size is listed for some rows: how often the clone was seen (once, few, many), or a class if it is expanded.

TRBV7-9,-,TRBJ2-1,-,TGTGCCAGTAAGACGGGACTCAAAGATCCTAATGAGCAGTTCTTC,CASKTGLKDPNEQFF
TRBV7-8,-,TRBJ1-5,-,TGTGCCAGCAGCTTAGCCCCGGGGAATAGCAATCAGCCCCAGCATTTT,CASSLAPGNSNQPQHF
TRBV18,few,TRBJ1-2,TRBD1,TGTGCCAGCTCTCCTGACAGGGACTATGGCTACACCTTC,CASSPDRDYGYTF
TRBV2,-,TRBJ1-2,-,TGTGCCAGCAGCCGGGAGAGAGGCTACACCTTC,CASSRERGYTF
TRBV4-3,-,TRBJ2-7,TRBD2,TGCGCCAGCAGCCAAGACGCCACTACTAGCGGGGGACCTCGATACGAGCAGTACTTC,CASSQDATTSGGPRYEQYF
TRBV5-1,-,TRBJ2-7,TRBD2,TGCGCCAGTGCTAGCGGACAAGTCTACGAGCAGTACTTC,CASASGQVYEQYF
TRBV5-6,-,TRBJ1-1,TRBD1,TGTGCCAGCAGCTTGGCGGACAGGGGTGTAACTGAAGCTTTCTTT,CASSLADRGVTEAFF
TRBV7-8,-,TRBJ2-1,-,TGTGCCAGCAGCCTCCGGGACACCTCATACAATGAGCAGTTCTTC,CASSLRDTSYNEQFF
TRBV18,-,TRBJ2-3,TRBD1,TGTGCCAGCTCACCTGAGACAGGGGCAGATACGCAGTATTTT,CASSPETGADTQYF
TRBV5-6,-,TRBJ1-5,-,TGTGCCAGCAGCTTAGCGGGCCCGACCCAGAATCAGCCCCAGCATTTT,CASSLAGPTQNQPQHF
TRBV30,-,TRBJ1-5,TRBD1,TGTGCCTGGAGAGGGGGCCCGGGGGAGCCCCAGCATTTT,CAWRGGPGEPQHF
TRBV2,-,TRBJ2-2,-,TGTGCCAGCATTCTAGGTGACGTGAACACCGGGGAGCTGTTTTTT,CASILGDVNTGELFF
TRBV29-1,-,TRBJ2-3,-,TGCAGCGTCTTCCAGGGAGATACGCAGTATTTT,CSVFQGDTQYF
TRBV12-5,-,TRBJ1-1,TRBD1,TGTGCTAGTGGTCTCGGGACAGCGAACACTGAAGCTTTCTTT,CASGLGTANTEAFF
TRBV5-1,-,TRBJ2-5,TRBD1,TGCGCCAGCAGCTCAATGGACAGGGGTTTGGGGGAGACCCAGTACTTC,CASSSMDRGLGETQYF
TRBV18,-,TRBJ1-5,-,TGTGCCAGCTCACCAGGTGGGGCAGGACAGCCCCAGCATTTT,CASSPGGAGQPQHF
TRBV2,-,TRBJ2-7,TRBD1,TGTGCCAGCGGGACAGGGGCCTACGAGCAGTACTTC,CASGTGAYEQYF
TRBV5-4,-,TRBJ2-2,TRBD1,TGTGCCAGCAGTCTCACCTCAGACAGGGAGCTTCTGTTTTTT,CASSLTSDRELLFF
TRBV7-2,-,TRBJ1-6,-,TGTGCCAGCAGTCACCGGGGAACTAATTCACCCCTCCACTTT,CASSHRGTNSPLHF
TRBV7-2,-,TRBJ2-5,TRBD2,TGTGCCACCGCGAATAGCGGGGGCCCCCTAGAGACCCAGTACTTC,CATANSGGPLETQYF
TRBV5-6,-,TRBJ2-7,-,TGTGCCAGCACTGGTTCCTACGAGCAGTACTTC,CASTGSYEQYF
TRBV4-1,-,TRBJ1-5,-,TGCGCCAGCAGCCAGGAACAGGGAAATCAGCCCCAGCATTTT,CASSQEQGNQPQHF
TRBV5-6,-,TRBJ2-1,TRBD1,TGTGCCAGCATCAAGGGACAGATATACAATGAGCAGTTCTTC,CASIKGQIYNEQFF
TRBV7-9,-,TRBJ1-2,-,TGTGCCAGCAGCCCCCCTTTTACTAACTATGGCTACACCTTC,CASSPPFTNYGYTF
TRBV6-6,-,TRBJ1-4,-,TGTGCCAGCAGTATCAGGGGAGGAAATGAAAAACTGTTTTTT,CASSIRGGNEKLFF
TRBV2,-,TRBJ2-5,TRBD2,TGTGCCAGCTTATTAGGGCTAGCGGGGGGGCCCGGTCTAGAGACCCAGTACTTC,CASLLGLAGGPGLETQYF
TRBV28,-,TRBJ2-7,-,TGTGCCAGCAGTCCAATCCCGGCCAGGTCCGGGGGAGGGCAGTACTTC,CASSPIPARSGGGQYF